A selection of T cell receptor beta chains follows, all from one sample in a study of Tregs in tolerant kidney transplant recipients. The method was immunoSEQ multiplex PCR; TCRdb's version includes in-frame clones alone and lacks a portion of them. The table lists about 110,000 clones, 90% of them singletons. The sample here was CD4+ T cells from blood, taken before the transplant. These receptors came from a human donor who received a combined kidney and bone marrow transplant. The conserved cysteine and the conserved F or W are not part of the CDR3 here.

TRBV5-6 ASSFVGRKAGSGDTQY
TRBV27 ASSLSQGARDEQF
TRBV5-8 ASSLIRTGAPYGYT
TRBV7-8 ASSARQGADTEAF
TRBV5-1 ASSPGGQRNQPQH
TRBV11-3 ASSLADQNEQF
TRBV5-1 ASSLAGRGLLRTPYEQY
TRBV25-1 ASQRTGGYGQPQH
TRBV5-1 ASSLATGAGSGYT
TRBV2 ASSDAGGRGEQY
TRBV5-4 ASSLSAKAVNYGYT
TRBV6-5 ASRTGRLAF
TRBV6-5 ASSRYGANVLT
TRBV6-6 ASSKQGGSYEQY
TRBV10-3 AISGEWTGEQY
TRBV7-9 ASSPLWSRNTEAF
TRBV27 ASSPRGQAAQEQY
TRBV7-9 ASSLQGYEQY
TRBV5-1 ASSPNTGTGHTEAF
TRBV14 ASSQWAGLTYNEQF
TRBV27 ASSFARGQPQH
TRBV5-8 ASSLGRLAGLADTQY
TRBV11-2 ASSPGQGYEKLF
TRBV28 ASSLPGLAGAYEQY